One sample yielded the 15 T cell receptor beta chains listed below, sequenced in a study of a mutant IDH1 vaccine in newly diagnosed glioma. Time point meaning: week 35, safety follow-up. One vaccine dose held 300 ug of mutant IDH1 20-mer peptide and came with topical imiquimod. Some clones are missing from TCRdb's copy, which holds only in-frame ones; the method was immunoSEQ multiplex PCR. Of tens of thousands of clones in the sample, 85% to 95% were seen once. These receptors' targets are unknown. Source: PBMCs, taken from a glioma patient whose treatment included an IDH1 peptide vaccine. These receptor sequences come from a man aged 45-65 years with glioma.

The rearrangement joins TRBV4-3 to TRBJ1-3; D unresolved. V lost 0 bases and J 2 bases, leaving 11 bases between the germline ends. The germline V gene has CDR1 LGHNA and CDR2 YSLEER. This CDR3 comprises 16 residues. The CDR3 sequence: CASSQDLGGTGNTIYF. Here the CDR3 DNA reads TGCGCCAGCAGCCAAGATTTAGGAGGGACTGGAAACACCATATATTTT.

This chain connects TRBV2 to TRBJ1-1, with D uncertain. Per germline, CDR1 SNHLY and CDR2 FYNNEI. This CDR3 is 13 amino acids long. The ends were cut back, 8 bases at V and 3 bases at J, with 13 bases in the middle. In DNA form, the CDR3 reads TGTGCCAGCGGAAAGCGCGGGGACACTGAAGCTTTCTTT. Residues: CASGKRGDTEAFF.

The chain links TRBV10-2 to TRBJ2-5; D is perhaps TRBD2 (5 bases). V was clipped by 6 bases and J by 5 bases, with 16 bases between them. In germline, CDR1 is WSHSY, CDR2 SAAADI. The CDR3 totals 14 residues. CDR3 bases: TGCGCCAGCAGGACGGCGGGCCCCCCGGAGACCCAGTACTTC. The encoded protein is CASRTAGPPETQYF.

V is TRBV5-1 and J is TRBJ1-2, with 12 bases fitting TRBD1. The CDR3 sequence is 15 residues long. CDR1 and CDR2 from the germline V gene are SGHRS and YFSETQ. V lost 4 bases and J lost 3; bases outside the gene matches: 4. The CDR3 loop reads CASSGGQGADYGYTF. For the CDR3, the DNA is TGCGCCAGCAGCGGGGGACAGGGGGCTGACTATGGCTACACCTTC.

The chain employs TRBV7-8 and TRBJ2-3; 9 bases are a match to TRBD2. In germline, CDR1 is SGHVS, CDR2 FQNEAQ. Losses at the gene ends were 5 bases for V and 7 bases for J; bases not matched to a gene: 10. The length of the CDR3 is 15 residues. CDR3 sequence reads: CASSAQGLALNTQYF. CDR3 coding DNA: TGTGCCAGCAGCGCGCAGGGACTAGCATTGAATACGCAGTATTTT.

This sequence joins TRBV28 and TRBJ2-7; TRBD1 might be the D (6 bases). CDR1 and CDR2 (germline): MDHEN, SYDVKM. Between the trimmed V and J ends, which lost 4 bases and 2 bases, there was a span of 12 bases. The CDR3 loop spans 14 amino acids. The CDR3 coding sequence is TGTGCCAGCAGTTCACAGGGCGAGACCTACGAGCAGTACTTC. This translates into CASSSQGETYEQYF.

Concerning this clone: An end of the junction does not agree with germline; a read error may underlie this. The rearrangement links TRBV7-9 to TRBJ2-5; 8 bases match TRBD2. The DNA end lines up better with TRBJ2-7; the J call may be wrong. The CDR3 is 13 amino acids. Germline CDR1 SEHNR, CDR2 FQNEAQ (reference sequence). The CDR3 DNA reads as TGTGCCAGCAGCCTAGCGGGCCTCTACGAGCAGTACTTC. This gives the protein CASSLAGLYEQYF.

The rearrangement links TRBV7-2 to TRBJ2-5; the match to TRBD2 covers 9 bases. Germline V gene data show CDR1 as SGHTA and CDR2 as FQGNSA. CDR3 length: 16 amino acids. Germline trimming cut 4 bases from V and 3 bases from J; bases unmatched to any gene: 9. The CDR3 here is CASSSTTSGRKETQYF. CDR3 coding DNA: TGTGCCAGCAGCTCGACGACTAGCGGAAGAAAAGAGACCCAGTACTTC.

CDR3 loop: CASGLLPARPGHYGYTF. The CDR3 bases are TGTGCTAGTGGTTTGCTCCCCGCGAGGCCAGGGCACTATGGCTACACCTTC. The chain has TRBV12-5 and TRBJ1-2; tentative D call: TRBD1 (5 bases). V was clipped by 2 bases and J by 3 bases, with 19 bases between them. This CDR3 is 17 amino acids long. Germline V gene data show CDR1 as LGHNT and CDR2 as FRNRAP.

This clone showed up just once. V and J are TRBV7-2 and TRBJ1-2, with a tentative D call TRBD1 (5 bases). The CDR3 has 11 amino acids. Germline assignment: CDR1 SGHTA and CDR2 FQGNSA. CDR3 sequence: CAGTYSYGYTF. The CDR3, as DNA: TGTGCGGGGACTTATTCTTATGGCTACACCTTC.

The rearrangement uses TRBV6-1 and TRBJ2-7; the match to TRBD1 covers 8 bases. The V segment lost 0 bases and the J segment 2 bases; nucleotides outside the gene matches: 3. Germline V gene sequence: CDR1 MNHNS, CDR2 SASEGT. The CDR3 covers 15 residues. The CDR3 sequence: CASSEATGGTYEQYF. The CDR3 nucleotides read TGTGCCAGCAGTGAAGCCACAGGGGGTACCTACGAGCAGTACTTC.

V is TRBV5-4 and J is TRBJ2-7; perhaps TRBD1 as D (5 bases). CDR3 length equals 14 residues. V was shortened by 4 bases and J by 0 bases, with 11 bases between the two germline ends. Looked up from germline, CDR1 is SGHNT and CDR2 is YYREEE (reference sequence). CDR3 amino acids: CASSPVDSSYEQYF. CDR3 sequence (DNA): TGTGCCAGCAGCCCAGTAGACAGCTCCTACGAGCAGTACTTC.

J is TRBJ1-5 and V is TRBV2; 9 bases are shared with TRBD1. From germline, CDR1 is SNHLY and CDR2 FYNNEI. This CDR3 is 15 amino acids long. Trimming cost V 10 bases and J 0 bases; bases outside gene matches: 7. The CDR3 DNA reads TGTGCCATAGGACAGGGGATATATAGCAATCAGCCCCAGCATTTT. Protein sequence: CAIGQGIYSNQPQHF. Supplemented by reference TRBV2 and TRBJ1-5, the full variable domain reads EPEVTQTPSHQVTQMGQEVILRCVPISNHLYFYWYRQILGQKVEFLVSFYNNEISEKSEIFDDQFSVERPDGSNFTLKIRSTKLEDSAMYFCAIGQGIYSNQPQHFGDGTRLSIL.

The DNA of the CDR3 is TGCGCCAGCAGCCACAGACAGGGCCTCGCGAACACCGGGGAGCTGTTTTTT. This codes for CASSHRQGLANTGELFF. V and J are TRBV4-1 and TRBJ2-2, with TRBD1 matching over 7 bases. In germline, CDR1 is MGHRA, CDR2 YSYEKL. The J segment lost 0 bases and the V segment lost 3 bases, leaving 7 bases of the junction unmatched. There are 17 residues in the CDR3.

The chain combines TRBV10-3 with TRBJ2-7; 12 bases are shared with TRBD1. The CDR3 contains 14 residues. The trim removed 8 bases at V and 3 bases at J, leaving 5 bases unmatched. The V gene's germline CDR1 is ENHRY and CDR2 SYGVKD. The CDR3: CAIRDRGPVYEQYF. In DNA form, the CDR3 reads TGTGCCATCCGGGACAGGGGGCCTGTCTACGAGCAGTACTTC.